A selection of T cell receptor beta chains follows, all from one sample in a study of shared clonotypes between healthy human individuals. Libraries were prepared by immunoSEQ multiplex PCR; TCRdb keeps only in-frame clonotypes and omits some of them. The data contain 2.3 million or so clones, more than 80% of them singletons. Input material: naive CD4+ T cells from PBMCs. These receptors all come from a man aged 18-30 years in good health. Some clones in this sample may be carry-over from other donors' samples. Each CDR3 is given with its conserved first and last residue. Each record gives: J gene, clone size, V gene, D gene, CDR3 DNA, CDR3 protein. D genes are given only for firm matches. Clone size is given for some rows only: seen once, a few or many times, or a class if the clone is expanded.

J: TRBJ2-1; size: NA; V: TRBV27; D: NA; DNA: TGTGCCAGCAGTCCCGGGGCGCGCAAAACCTACAATGAGCAGTTCTTC; CDR3: CASSPGARKTYNEQFF
J: TRBJ2-5; size: NA; V: TRBV14; D: TRBD2; DNA: TGTGCCAGCAGCCAAGACCGGGGGCTAGCGGGAACCCAGTACTTC; CDR3: CASSQDRGLAGTQYF
J: TRBJ2-5; size: NA; V: TRBV5-1; D: TRBD2; DNA: TGCGCCAGCAGCACCAAGCGGGAGGGCCCTCGAGAGACCCAGTACTTC; CDR3: CASSTKREGPRETQYF
J: TRBJ2-7; size: NA; V: TRBV6-1; D: NA; DNA: TGTGCCCTACGAGGGGCTTCCTCCTACGAGCAGTACTTC; CDR3: CALRGASSYEQYF
J: TRBJ2-7; size: NA; V: TRBV29-1; D: TRBD1; DNA: TGCAGCGTTTATGGTGGACAGGGGCCCTACGAGCAGTACTTC; CDR3: CSVYGGQGPYEQYF
J: TRBJ1-3; size: NA; V: TRBV28; D: NA; DNA: TGTGCCAGCCCGTGTTTGGGAAACACCATATATTTT; CDR3: CASPCLGNTIYF
J: TRBJ2-1; size: NA; V: TRBV5-1; D: TRBD1; DNA: TGCGCCAGCAGCACTACTTCAGGGGGCGGTTACGGTGAGCAGTTCTTC; CDR3: CASSTTSGGGYGEQFF
J: TRBJ1-4; size: NA; V: TRBV21-1; D: NA; DNA: TGTGCCAGCCTTTTCCCTCCCCCCACAACTAATGAAAAACTGTTTTTT; CDR3: CASLFPPPTTNEKLFF
J: TRBJ2-1; size: once; V: TRBV11-2; D: TRBD2; DNA: TGTGCCAGCAGCCCGTTCCGGACTAGCGGAAACTACAATGAGCAGTTCTTC; CDR3: CASSPFRTSGNYNEQFF
J: TRBJ1-1; size: NA; V: TRBV2; D: NA; DNA: TGTGCCAGCGCGCAGGTCATGAACACTGAAGCTTTCTTT; CDR3: CASAQVMNTEAFF
J: TRBJ2-7; size: NA; V: TRBV6-5; D: NA; DNA: TGTGCCAGCAGTTACTCGCATCAGGGGCCCTACGAGCAGTACTTC; CDR3: CASSYSHQGPYEQYF
J: TRBJ1-1; size: NA; V: TRBV6-1; D: TRBD1; DNA: TGTGCCAGCAGAGGACAGGGGGCCACTGAAGCTTTCTTT; CDR3: CASRGQGATEAFF
J: TRBJ2-2; size: NA; V: TRBV5-1; D: NA; DNA: TGCGCCAGCAGCTTGGTACCTTCCGTCCAGGTAGCGAACACCGGGGAGCTGTTTTTT; CDR3: CASSLVPSVQVANTGELFF
J: TRBJ2-1; size: NA; V: TRBV27; D: TRBD1; DNA: TGTGCCAGCAGTTTATGGGACAGGATTTCCCCGCATGAGCAGTTCTTC; CDR3: CASSLWDRISPHEQFF
J: TRBJ1-5; size: NA; V: TRBV19; D: TRBD1; DNA: TGTGCCAGTAGTATGATCGGGACAGAAGCCTTTAGGTATAGCAATCAGCCCCAGCATTTT; CDR3: CASSMIGTEAFRYSNQPQHF
J: TRBJ2-1; size: NA; V: TRBV7-3; D: TRBD2; DNA: TGTGCCAGCAGCTTAGGGACTAGTGGGTACAATGAGCAGTTCTTC; CDR3: CASSLGTSGYNEQFF
J: TRBJ1-2; size: NA; V: TRBV4-3; D: TRBD1; DNA: TGCGCCAGCAGCCAAGTGGAGGGGGCCAAAAGCTACACCTTC; CDR3: CASSQVEGAKSYTF
J: TRBJ2-3; size: NA; V: TRBV6-1; D: NA; DNA: TGTGCCAGCAGTGAACGGGGTGGGGGCGCAGTGTCAGATACGCAGTATTTT; CDR3: CASSERGGGAVSDTQYF
J: TRBJ2-7; size: once; V: TRBV11-2; D: NA; DNA: TGTGCCAGCAGCTTAGTTCCCACTAGGCAGGGCGAGCAGTACTTC; CDR3: CASSLVPTRQGEQYF
J: TRBJ2-1; size: NA; V: TRBV9; D: NA; DNA: TGTGCCAGCAGCCCGGGGGCCATGAGCTCCTACAATGAGCAGTTCTTC; CDR3: CASSPGAMSSYNEQFF
J: TRBJ2-2; size: NA; V: TRBV19; D: NA; DNA: TGTGCCAGTAGGAATGCAAGAAACACCGGGGAGCTGTTTTTT; CDR3: CASRNARNTGELFF
J: TRBJ2-7; size: NA; V: TRBV2; D: TRBD1; DNA: TGTGCCAGCAGTGGCGACAGGGGATACGAGCAGTACTTC; CDR3: CASSGDRGYEQYF
J: TRBJ2-7; size: NA; V: TRBV4-3; D: NA; DNA: TGCGCCAGCAGCCAAGTTCAGGTGTGCGAGCAGTACTTC; CDR3: CASSQVQVCEQYF
J: TRBJ1-2; size: NA; V: TRBV6-5; D: NA; DNA: TGTGCCAGCAGTCCCCGTTCGGGGAGGGACGGCTACACCTTC; CDR3: CASSPRSGRDGYTF
J: TRBJ1-1; size: once; V: TRBV18; D: TRBD1; DNA: TGTGCCAGCTCACCAGCAACCGGGACAGGGAACACTGAAGCTTTCTTT; CDR3: CASSPATGTGNTEAFF
J: TRBJ2-1; size: NA; V: TRBV9; D: NA; DNA: TGTGCCAGCAGCATCCGGACTGCGGCCTACAATGAGCAGTTCTTC; CDR3: CASSIRTAAYNEQFF
J: TRBJ2-7; size: NA; V: TRBV28; D: NA; DNA: TGTGCCAGCAGTTTGGGGAGAACCTACGAGCAGTACTTC; CDR3: CASSLGRTYEQYF
J: TRBJ1-3; size: NA; V: TRBV6-6; D: NA; DNA: TGTGCCAGCAGTTATGGCTTGAAGGGTGGAAACACCATATATTTT; CDR3: CASSYGLKGGNTIYF
J: TRBJ2-4; size: NA; V: TRBV6-6; D: NA; DNA: TGTGCCAGCAGTTACTATCAAGGAAACATTCAGTACTTC; CDR3: CASSYYQGNIQYF
J: TRBJ2-7; size: NA; V: TRBV7-9; D: NA; DNA: TGTGCCAGCAGCCAAATTCGGACTAATTCGGCCGAGCAGTACTTC; CDR3: CASSQIRTNSAEQYF
J: TRBJ2-3; size: NA; V: TRBV27; D: TRBD2; DNA: TGTGCCAGCAGTCCGACTAGCGGGGGAACGCAGTATTTT; CDR3: CASSPTSGGTQYF
J: TRBJ1-2; size: NA; V: TRBV7-2; D: NA; DNA: TGTGCCAGCAGCGGCCGTCCGCCTGCCCTCGACTCATATGGCTACACCTTC; CDR3: CASSGRPPALDSYGYTF
J: TRBJ2-2; size: NA; V: TRBV9; D: NA; DNA: TGTGCCAGCAGCTCCCGGGACTTCACCGGGGAGCTGTTTTTT; CDR3: CASSSRDFTGELFF
J: TRBJ2-5; size: NA; V: TRBV2; D: TRBD2; DNA: TGTGCCAGCAGTGCAACTAGCGGGAAAGAGACCCAGTACTTC; CDR3: CASSATSGKETQYF
J: TRBJ2-5; size: once; V: TRBV27; D: NA; DNA: TGTGCCAGCAGTTTCAGGGGGGTGGAGACCCAGTACTTC; CDR3: CASSFRGVETQYF
J: TRBJ1-1; size: NA; V: TRBV4-1; D: NA; DNA: TGCGCCAGCAGCCCCACGCCCAGCCCTGAAGCTTTCTTT; CDR3: CASSPTPSPEAFF
J: TRBJ2-7; size: NA; V: TRBV6-1; D: NA; DNA: TGTGCCAGCAGTGAAGCGGGCTGGGCCCACGAGCAGTACTTC; CDR3: CASSEAGWAHEQYF